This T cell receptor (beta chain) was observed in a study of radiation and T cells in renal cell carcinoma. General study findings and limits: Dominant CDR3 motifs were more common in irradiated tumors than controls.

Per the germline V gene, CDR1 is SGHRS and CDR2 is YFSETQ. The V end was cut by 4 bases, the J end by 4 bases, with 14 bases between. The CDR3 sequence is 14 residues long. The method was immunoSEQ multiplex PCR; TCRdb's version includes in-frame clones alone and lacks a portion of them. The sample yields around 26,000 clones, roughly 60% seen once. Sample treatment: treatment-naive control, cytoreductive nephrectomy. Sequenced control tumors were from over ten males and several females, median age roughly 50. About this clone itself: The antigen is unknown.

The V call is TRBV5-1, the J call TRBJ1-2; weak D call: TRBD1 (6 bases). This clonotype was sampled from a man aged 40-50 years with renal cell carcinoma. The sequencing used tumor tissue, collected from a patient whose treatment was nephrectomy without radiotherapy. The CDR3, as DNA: TGCGCCAGCAGCCCCACCCCGGACAGCTATGGCTACACCTTC. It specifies CASSPTPDSYGYTF.